These T cell receptor beta chains were read from a single sample in a study of vaccination and CD4 T cells after COVID-19. For these TCRs, the target antigens are not known. TCRdb fed the PCR reads into MiXCR, producing one record per CDR3 protein. Of about 20,000 distinct CDR3 sequences listed, 45% to 60% are singletons. The source material was CD4+ T cells from blood, cultured in vitro. The receptors were gathered from a human donor who had recovered from COVID-19. The CDR3 runs from the conserved cysteine through the conserved F or W. Fields, in order: clone size, V gene, J gene, D gene, CDR3 protein, CDR3 DNA. A D gene is named only where the DNA matches it firmly. The size of a clone is reported for some rows only, either as once, few or many, or as a class for expanded clones.

NA	TRBV20-1	TRBJ2-1	NA	CSARFGTLQYNEQFF	TGCAGTGCTAGATTCGGGACACTGCAGTACAATGAGCAGTTCTTC
few	TRBV10-3	TRBJ1-5	TRBD1	CAISEAQGGNQPQHF	TGTGCCATCAGTGAGGCCCAGGGGGGCAATCAGCCCCAGCATTTT
medium-sized	TRBV30	TRBJ2-3	TRBD2	CAWSGGGRRDTQYF	TGTGCCTGGAGTGGGGGCGGGAGAAGAGATACGCAGTATTTT
few	TRBV7-8	TRBJ2-5	NA	CASSFRETQYF	TGTGCCAGCAGCTTCAGGGAGACCCAGTACTTC
NA	TRBV7-8	TRBJ2-1	TRBD2	CASSPTGLARDEQFF	TGTGCCAGCAGCCCAACGGGACTAGCGCGGGATGAGCAGTTCTTC
few	TRBV2	TRBJ2-5	NA	CASRGQEGYQETQYF	TGTGCCAGCAGGGGCCAGGAGGGGTACCAAGAGACCCAGTACTTC
NA	TRBV20-1	TRBJ2-1	TRBD1	CSASKESGTGIYEQFF	TGCAGTGCTAGTAAAGAATCCGGGACAGGGATCTATGAGCAGTTCTTC
NA	TRBV12-3/TRBV12-4	TRBJ2-3	TRBD2	CASSLRGGRGDTQYF	TGTGCCAGCAGTTTAAGGGGCGGGAGAGGAGATACGCAGTATTTT
few	TRBV27	TRBJ1-6	NA	CASIKAQGWLNNSPLHF	TGTGCCAGCATAAAGGCGCAGGGATGGCTTAATAATTCACCCCTCCACTTT
NA	TRBV28	TRBJ2-2	TRBD1	CASRGQGDTGELFF	TGTGCCAGCAGAGGACAGGGAGACACCGGGGAGCTGTTTTTT